The T cell receptor beta chain described here comes from a study of T cells in Graves' hyperthyroidism and ophthalmopathy. This clonotype was counted only a few times. Its antigen is unknown. From germline, CDR1 is LNHDA and CDR2 SQIVND (reference sequence). V shed 2 bases and J 3 bases; nucleotides not matched to a gene: 5. This CDR3 has 15 residues. General study results and limits: Model predictions of ophthalmopathy came a median roughly 6.4 months before onset. Most thyroid clonotypes with frequency above 0.001 were detected in blood.

TCR beta CDR3 sequences were amplified from RNA transcripts. RT-PCR in the first round (using the HTBI primer set) targeted the TCR CDR3. TCRdb called the multiplex PCR reads again in MiXCR, with one record for every CDR3 protein. Here the sample spans some 300,000 distinct CDR3 sequences, around a fifth being singletons. Enrolled ophthalmopathy patients presented with a Clinical Activity Score of at least 3, a NOSPECS grade of at least 4, and disease duration under 3 months. The receptor was isolated from a man aged 45-65 years with Graves' ophthalmopathy. Source material: blood. The J gene is TRBJ2-7, the V gene TRBV19, with 9 bases lining up with TRBD2. The CDR3 bases are TGTGCCAGTAGTATACCCGGGACTAGCTACTACGAGCAGTACTTC. Protein: CASSIPGTSYYEQYF.